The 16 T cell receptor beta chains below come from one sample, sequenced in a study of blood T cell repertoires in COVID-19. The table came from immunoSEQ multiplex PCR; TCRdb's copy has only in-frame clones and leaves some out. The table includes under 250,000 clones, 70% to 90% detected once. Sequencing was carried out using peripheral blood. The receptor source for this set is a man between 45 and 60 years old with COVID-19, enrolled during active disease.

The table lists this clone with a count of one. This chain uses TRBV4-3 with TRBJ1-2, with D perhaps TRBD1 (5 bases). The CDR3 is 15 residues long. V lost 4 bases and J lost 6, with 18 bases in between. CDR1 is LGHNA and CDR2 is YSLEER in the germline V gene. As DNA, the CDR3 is TGCGCCAGCAGCCCGGCGGGGCTCAGAGAGCATGGCTACACCTTC. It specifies CASSPAGLREHGYTF.

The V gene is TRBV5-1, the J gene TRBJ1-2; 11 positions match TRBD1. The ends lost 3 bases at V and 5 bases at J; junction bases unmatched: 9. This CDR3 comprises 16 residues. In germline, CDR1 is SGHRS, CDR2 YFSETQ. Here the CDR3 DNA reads TGCGCCAGCAGCTCCAGGACAGGGGGCGAGGGGTATGGCTACACCTTC. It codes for CASSSRTGGEGYGYTF.

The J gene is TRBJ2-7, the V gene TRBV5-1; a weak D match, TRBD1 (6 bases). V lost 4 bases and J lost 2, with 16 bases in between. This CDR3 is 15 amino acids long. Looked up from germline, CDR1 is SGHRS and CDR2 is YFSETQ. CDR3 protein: CASSPRQQGTYEQYF. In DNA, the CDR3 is TGCGCCAGCAGCCCGCGGCAACAGGGAACCTACGAGCAGTACTTC. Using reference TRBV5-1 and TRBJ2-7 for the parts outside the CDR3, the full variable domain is KAGVTQTPRYLIKTRGQQVTLSCSPISGHRSVSWYQQTPGQGLQFLFEYFSETQRNKGNFPGRFSGRQFSNSRSEMNVSTLELGDSALYLCASSPRQQGTYEQYFGPGTRLTVT.

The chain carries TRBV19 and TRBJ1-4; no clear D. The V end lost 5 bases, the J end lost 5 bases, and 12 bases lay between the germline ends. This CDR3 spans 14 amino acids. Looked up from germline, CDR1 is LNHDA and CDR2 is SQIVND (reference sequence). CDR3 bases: TGTGCCAGTAGTGAGGGATCCGGGAATGAAAAACTGTTTTTT. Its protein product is CASSEGSGNEKLFF.

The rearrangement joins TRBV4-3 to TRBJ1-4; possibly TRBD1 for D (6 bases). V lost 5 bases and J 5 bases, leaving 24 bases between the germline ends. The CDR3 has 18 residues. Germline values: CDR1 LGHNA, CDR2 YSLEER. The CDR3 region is CASSTMIDLLGANEKLFF. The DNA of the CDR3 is TGCGCCAGCAGCACAATGATAGATCTTTTGGGGGCGAATGAAAAACTGTTTTTT.

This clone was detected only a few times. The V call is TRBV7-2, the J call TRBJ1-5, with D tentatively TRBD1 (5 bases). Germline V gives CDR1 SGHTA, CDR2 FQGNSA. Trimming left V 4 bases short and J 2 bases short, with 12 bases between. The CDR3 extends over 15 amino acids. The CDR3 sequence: CASSSQGSGNQPQHF. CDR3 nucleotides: TGTGCCAGCAGCTCGCAGGGTTCCGGCAATCAGCCCCAGCATTTT.

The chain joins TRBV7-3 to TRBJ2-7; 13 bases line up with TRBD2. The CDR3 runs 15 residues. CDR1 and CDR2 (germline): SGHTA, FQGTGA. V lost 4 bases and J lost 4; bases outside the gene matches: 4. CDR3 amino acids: CASSWTSGRSYEQYF. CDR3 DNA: TGTGCCAGCAGCTGGACTAGCGGGAGATCTTACGAGCAGTACTTC.

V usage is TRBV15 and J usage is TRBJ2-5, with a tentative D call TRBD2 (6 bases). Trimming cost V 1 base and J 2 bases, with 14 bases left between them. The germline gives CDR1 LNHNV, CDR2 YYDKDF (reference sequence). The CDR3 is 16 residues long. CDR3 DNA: TGTGCCACCAGCAGAGTGGGTAGCGGTGAGCAAGAGACCCAGTACTTC. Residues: CATSRVGSGEQETQYF.

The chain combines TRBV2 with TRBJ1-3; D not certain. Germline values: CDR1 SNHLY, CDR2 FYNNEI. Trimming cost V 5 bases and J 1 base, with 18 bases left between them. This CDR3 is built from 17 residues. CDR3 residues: CASSPIRRAASGNTIYF. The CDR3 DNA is TGTGCCAGCAGTCCGATTAGGAGGGCCGCTTCTGGAAACACCATATATTTT.

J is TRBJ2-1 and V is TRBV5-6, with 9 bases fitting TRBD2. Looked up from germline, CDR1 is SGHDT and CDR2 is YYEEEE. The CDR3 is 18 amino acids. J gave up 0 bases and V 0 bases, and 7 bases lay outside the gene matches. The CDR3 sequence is CASSLDGGGALSYNEQFF. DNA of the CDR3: TGTGCCAGCAGCTTGGACGGCGGGGGGGCTCTCTCCTACAATGAGCAGTTCTTC.

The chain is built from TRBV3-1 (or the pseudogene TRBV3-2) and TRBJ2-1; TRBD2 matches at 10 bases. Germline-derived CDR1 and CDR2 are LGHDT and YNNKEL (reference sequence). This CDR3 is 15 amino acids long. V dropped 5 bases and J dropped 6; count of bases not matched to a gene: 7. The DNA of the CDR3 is TGTGCCAGCAGCACAGCGGGAGGGGCGGCCAATGAGCAGTTCTTC. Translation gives CASSTAGGAANEQFF.

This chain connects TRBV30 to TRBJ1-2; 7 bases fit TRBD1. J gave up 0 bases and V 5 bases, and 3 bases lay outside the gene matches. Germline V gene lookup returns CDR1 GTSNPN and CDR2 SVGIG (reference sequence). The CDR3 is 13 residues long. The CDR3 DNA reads TGTGCCTGGGGAACAGGGGCTAACTATGGCTACACCTTC. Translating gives CAWGTGANYGYTF.

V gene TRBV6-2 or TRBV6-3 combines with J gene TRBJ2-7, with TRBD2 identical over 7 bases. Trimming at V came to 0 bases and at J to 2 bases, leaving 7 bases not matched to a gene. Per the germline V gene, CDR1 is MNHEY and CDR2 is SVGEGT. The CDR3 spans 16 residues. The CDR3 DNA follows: TGTGCCAGCAGTTACTCGATCCCTCGGGGGGCCTACGAGCAGTACTTC. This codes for CASSYSIPRGAYEQYF.

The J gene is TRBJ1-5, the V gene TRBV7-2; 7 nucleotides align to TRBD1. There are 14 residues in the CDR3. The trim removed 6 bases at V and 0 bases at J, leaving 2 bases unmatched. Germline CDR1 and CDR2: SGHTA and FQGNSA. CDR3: CASSPGGSNQPQHF. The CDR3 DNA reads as TGTGCCAGCAGTCCAGGGGGTAGCAATCAGCCCCAGCATTTT.

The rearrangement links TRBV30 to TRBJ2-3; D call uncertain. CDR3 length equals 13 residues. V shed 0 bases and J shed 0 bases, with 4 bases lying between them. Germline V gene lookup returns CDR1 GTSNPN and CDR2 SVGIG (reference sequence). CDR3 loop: CAWSVQSTDTQYF. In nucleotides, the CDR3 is TGTGCCTGGAGTGTACAGAGCACAGATACGCAGTATTTT.

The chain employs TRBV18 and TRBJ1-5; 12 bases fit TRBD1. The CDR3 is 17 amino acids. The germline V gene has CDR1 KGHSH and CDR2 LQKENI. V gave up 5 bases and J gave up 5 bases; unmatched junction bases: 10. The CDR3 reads CASSANPGQGAHQPQHF. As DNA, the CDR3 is TGTGCCAGCTCAGCTAATCCGGGACAGGGGGCTCATCAGCCCCAGCATTTT. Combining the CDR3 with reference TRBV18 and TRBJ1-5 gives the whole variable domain NAGVMQNPRHLVRRRGQEARLRCSPMKGHSHVYWYRQLPEEGLKFMVYLQKENIIDESGMPKERFSAEFPKEGPSILRIQQVVRGDSAAYFCASSANPGQGAHQPQHFGDGTRLSIL.